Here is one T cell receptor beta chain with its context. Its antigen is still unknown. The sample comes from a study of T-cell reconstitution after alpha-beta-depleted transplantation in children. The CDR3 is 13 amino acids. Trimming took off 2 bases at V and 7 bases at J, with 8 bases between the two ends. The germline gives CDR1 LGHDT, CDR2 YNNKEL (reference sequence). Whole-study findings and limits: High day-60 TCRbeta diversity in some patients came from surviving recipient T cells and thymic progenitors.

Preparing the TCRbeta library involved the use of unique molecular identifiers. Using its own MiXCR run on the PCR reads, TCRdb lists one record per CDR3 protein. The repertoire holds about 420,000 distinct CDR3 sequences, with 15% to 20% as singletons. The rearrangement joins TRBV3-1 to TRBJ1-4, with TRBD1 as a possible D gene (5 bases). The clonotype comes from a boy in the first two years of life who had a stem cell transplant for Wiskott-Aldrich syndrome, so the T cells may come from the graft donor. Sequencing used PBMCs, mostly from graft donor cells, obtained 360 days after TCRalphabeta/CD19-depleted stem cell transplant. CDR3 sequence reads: CASSQQGAEKLFF. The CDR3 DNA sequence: TGTGCCAGCAGCCAACAGGGTGCTGAAAAACTGTTTTTT. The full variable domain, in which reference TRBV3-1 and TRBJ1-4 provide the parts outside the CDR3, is DTAVSQTPKYLVTQMGNDKSIKCEQNLGHDTMYWYKQDSKKFLKIMFSYNNKELIINETVPNRFSPKSPDKAHLNLHINSLELGDSAVYFCASSQQGAEKLFFGSGTQLSVL.